Listed below are T cell receptor beta chains from one sample, sequenced in a study of cytomegalovirus exposure and HLA in healthy donors. Profiling relied on immunoSEQ multiplex PCR, and the TCRdb table lists in-frame clones only, not all of them. The repertoire holds roughly 200,000 clones, with 70% to 85% as singletons. Sequenced: PBMCs. The origin of the receptors is a man aged 50 to 59 in good health and CMV-seronegative. CDR3s include the opening cysteine and the closing phenylalanine or tryptophan. Each record gives: clone size, J gene, D gene, V gene, CDR3 DNA, CDR3 protein. A D gene is named only where the DNA matches it firmly. Clone size is stated in some rows and not others, as once, few, many or a class when expanded.

NA,TRBJ2-1,NA,TRBV7-9,TGTGCCAGCAGCTTCCGAGCGGTCTACAATGAGCAGTTCTTC,CASSFRAVYNEQFF
once,TRBJ2-1,TRBD1,TRBV11-2,TGTGCCAGCAGCCGAGATTTGACAGGGGCCCCCTCCAATGAGCAGTTCTTC,CASSRDLTGAPSNEQFF
NA,TRBJ2-2,TRBD2,TRBV5-1,TGCGCCAGCAGCCAAACGGGGCTAGCGGGAGGGCCGGTCACCGGGGAGCTGTTTTTT,CASSQTGLAGGPVTGELFF
NA,TRBJ1-5,TRBD1,TRBV7-2,TGTGCCAGCAGCCCTATGGGGGGACAGGGGTTCCAGCCCCAGCATTTT,CASSPMGGQGFQPQHF
NA,TRBJ2-1,TRBD2,TRBV6-5,TGTGCCAGCAGTTACTCCCCTAGCGGGATAACCAATGAGCAGTTCTTC,CASSYSPSGITNEQFF
NA,TRBJ1-5,NA,TRBV27,TGTGCCAGCAGTTTGGGGAGTGGCAATCAGCCCCAGCATTTT,CASSLGSGNQPQHF
NA,TRBJ1-5,NA,TRBV10-3,TGTGCCATCAGTCCAGGGGTTAATCAGCCCCAGCATTTT,CAISPGVNQPQHF
NA,TRBJ1-1,NA,TRBV4-1,TGCGCCAGCAGCCAAGAGGGGCAGGGGCCAAACACTGAAGCTTTCTTT,CASSQEGQGPNTEAFF
NA,TRBJ2-7,TRBD1,TRBV29-1,TGCAGCGTCTTGACAGGGATTAAGTACGAGCAGTACTTC,CSVLTGIKYEQYF
NA,TRBJ1-6,NA,TRBV28,TGTGCCAGCAGTCCCGCCGGGTCAGCCTCACCCCTCCACTTT,CASSPAGSASPLHF
NA,TRBJ2-7,NA,TRBV9,TGTGCCAGCAGCCTCCGGGACACCCACTCCTACGAGCAGTACTTC,CASSLRDTHSYEQYF
few,TRBJ1-4,TRBD1,TRBV5-4,TGTGCCAGCAGTGTGGGAGGACAGGGGACGTCAACTAATGAAAAACTGTTTTTT,CASSVGGQGTSTNEKLFF
NA,TRBJ2-2,TRBD2,TRBV2,TGTGCCAGCAGTGAATTGGGGGGACTAACCGGGGAGCTGTTTTTC,CASSELGGLTGELFF
NA,TRBJ2-7,NA,TRBV6-1,TGTGCCAGCGGCCGGACTGTTCCCTACGAGCAGTACTTC,CASGRTVPYEQYF
once,TRBJ1-1,NA,TRBV28,TGTGCCAGCAGTTCCCCCGGGTCTTACATGAACACTGAAGCTTTCTTT,CASSSPGSYMNTEAFF
once,TRBJ2-7,NA,TRBV12-2,TGTGCAAGTCGCTTAGGGGGGGAGTGGGTCTACGAGCAGTACTTC,CASRLGGEWVYEQYF
NA,TRBJ1-2,NA,TRBV5-6,TGTGCCAGCAGGGGTGGAGCTAACTATGGCTACACCTTC,CASRGGANYGYTF
NA,TRBJ1-1,TRBD1,TRBV9,TGTGCCAGCAGCGTAGGGACAGGGGGAAAAGCTTTCTTT,CASSVGTGGKAFF
NA,TRBJ2-7,NA,TRBV27,TGTGCCAGCAGCGATCGTCCGGGGTCCTCCTACGAGCAGTACTTC,CASSDRPGSSYEQYF
NA,TRBJ2-3,NA,TRBV7-9,TGTGCCAGCAGCTTAGGGCCGTCTAGCACAGATACGCAGTATTTT,CASSLGPSSTDTQYF
few,TRBJ1-1,NA,TRBV7-9,TGTGCCAGCAGCTTAGACGGGCGGGGCACTGAAGCTTTCTTT,CASSLDGRGTEAFF
NA,TRBJ2-6,TRBD2,TRBV14,TGTGCCAGCAGCCAAGTAGCGGGAGCCCTTTCAGGGGCCAACGTCCTGACTTTC,CASSQVAGALSGANVLTF
once,TRBJ2-1,TRBD2,TRBV2,TGTGCCAGCAACCGGGAGGTAAACAATGAGCAGTTCTTC,CASNREVNNEQFF
NA,TRBJ2-7,TRBD1,TRBV25-1,TGTGCCAGCAGTGAAAAGGGACAGACTTACGAGCAGTACTTC,CASSEKGQTYEQYF
NA,TRBJ2-1,NA,TRBV9,TGTGCCAGCAGCGCGGGGACCTACAATGAGCAGTTCTTC,CASSAGTYNEQFF
NA,TRBJ2-3,NA,TRBV7-9,TGTGCCAGCAGCTTAACAGGGCAACCAACAGATACGCAGTATTTT,CASSLTGQPTDTQYF
NA,TRBJ2-7,NA,TRBV30,TGTGCCTGGAGTTTAAGGACTTACGAGCAGTACTTC,CAWSLRTYEQYF
NA,TRBJ2-1,TRBD2,TRBV6-1,TGTGCCAGCTGGACTAGCGGAGGATACAATGAGCAGTTCTTC,CASWTSGGYNEQFF
NA,TRBJ2-1,NA,TRBV11-2,TGTGCCAGCAGCTTAGGATTCTTTAACAGTGGCAGAAGAGACAATGAGCAGTTCTTC,CASSLGFFNSGRRDNEQFF
NA,TRBJ1-5,NA,TRBV6-6,TGTGCCAGCAGTTACTCGACTCCGCGTGGTCAGCCCCAGCATTTT,CASSYSTPRGQPQHF
few,TRBJ1-2,NA,TRBV5-3,TGTGCCAGAAGCTTGGTCCCCTCTCAGGACATCCGGGAGGACTATGGCTACACCTTC,CARSLVPSQDIREDYGYTF
NA,TRBJ1-4,NA,TRBV5-6,TGTGCCAGCAGCCCCCGGACAGATTCGAATGAAAAACTGTTTTTT,CASSPRTDSNEKLFF
once,TRBJ1-1,NA,TRBV6-1,TGTGCCAGCAGTGAACGGGTAGGAACAGGAGCGTCTGAAGCTTTCTTT,CASSERVGTGASEAFF
NA,TRBJ2-3,TRBD1,TRBV5-4,TGTGCCAGCAGCCGGGACAGGGGTGCAGATACGCAGTATTTT,CASSRDRGADTQYF
NA,TRBJ2-1,NA,TRBV7-9,TGTGTTAAAGGGGCGGGGTACAATGAGCAGTTCTTC,CVKGAGYNEQFF
NA,TRBJ2-3,NA,TRBV28,TGTGCCAGCGGGTCCGGACAGTACACAGATACGCAGTATTTT,CASGSGQYTDTQYF
NA,TRBJ2-2,NA,TRBV30,TGTGCCTGGAGTCCCCAGATCGCCGGGGAGCTGTTTTTT,CAWSPQIAGELFF
NA,TRBJ2-5,NA,TRBV9,TGTGCCAGCAGCGTAAATCCCAGGCAAGAGACCCAGTACTTC,CASSVNPRQETQYF
NA,TRBJ1-1,TRBD1,TRBV16,TGTGCCAGCAGCCAATGGGACAGGATGAACACTGAAGCTTTCTTT,CASSQWDRMNTEAFF
NA,TRBJ2-2,TRBD2,TRBV28,TGTGCCAGCAGTTTCCGACTAGCGTTTACCGGGGAGCTGTTTTTT,CASSFRLAFTGELFF
NA,TRBJ2-7,TRBD1,TRBV28,TGTGCCAGCAGTGCCTTCGTGACAGGGGGTTTCTACGAGCAGTACTTC,CASSAFVTGGFYEQYF
NA,TRBJ2-7,NA,TRBV5-1,TGCGCCAGCAGCGACGAGAAGACATTCAGCTCCTACGAGCAGTACTTC,CASSDEKTFSSYEQYF
NA,TRBJ1-5,TRBD1,TRBV28,TGTGCCAGCAGTCTCCCCCCCTACAGGGGATATCAGCCCCAGCATTTT,CASSLPPYRGYQPQHF
few,TRBJ1-4,NA,TRBV4-1,TGCGCCAGCAGCCAAGTCCCAGGGGAAAAACTGTTTTTT,CASSQVPGEKLFF
NA,TRBJ2-7,TRBD2,TRBV5-1,TGCGCCAGCGGACAGACTAGCGGACCCTACGAGCAGTACTTC,CASGQTSGPYEQYF
few,TRBJ1-2,TRBD1,TRBV14,TGTGCCAGCAGCCAAGTTGGGACAGAAGCTAACTATGGCTACACCTTC,CASSQVGTEANYGYTF
NA,TRBJ2-7,NA,TRBV28,TGTGCCAGCAGCTTATGGGAGCGCGAGCAGTACTTC,CASSLWEREQYF